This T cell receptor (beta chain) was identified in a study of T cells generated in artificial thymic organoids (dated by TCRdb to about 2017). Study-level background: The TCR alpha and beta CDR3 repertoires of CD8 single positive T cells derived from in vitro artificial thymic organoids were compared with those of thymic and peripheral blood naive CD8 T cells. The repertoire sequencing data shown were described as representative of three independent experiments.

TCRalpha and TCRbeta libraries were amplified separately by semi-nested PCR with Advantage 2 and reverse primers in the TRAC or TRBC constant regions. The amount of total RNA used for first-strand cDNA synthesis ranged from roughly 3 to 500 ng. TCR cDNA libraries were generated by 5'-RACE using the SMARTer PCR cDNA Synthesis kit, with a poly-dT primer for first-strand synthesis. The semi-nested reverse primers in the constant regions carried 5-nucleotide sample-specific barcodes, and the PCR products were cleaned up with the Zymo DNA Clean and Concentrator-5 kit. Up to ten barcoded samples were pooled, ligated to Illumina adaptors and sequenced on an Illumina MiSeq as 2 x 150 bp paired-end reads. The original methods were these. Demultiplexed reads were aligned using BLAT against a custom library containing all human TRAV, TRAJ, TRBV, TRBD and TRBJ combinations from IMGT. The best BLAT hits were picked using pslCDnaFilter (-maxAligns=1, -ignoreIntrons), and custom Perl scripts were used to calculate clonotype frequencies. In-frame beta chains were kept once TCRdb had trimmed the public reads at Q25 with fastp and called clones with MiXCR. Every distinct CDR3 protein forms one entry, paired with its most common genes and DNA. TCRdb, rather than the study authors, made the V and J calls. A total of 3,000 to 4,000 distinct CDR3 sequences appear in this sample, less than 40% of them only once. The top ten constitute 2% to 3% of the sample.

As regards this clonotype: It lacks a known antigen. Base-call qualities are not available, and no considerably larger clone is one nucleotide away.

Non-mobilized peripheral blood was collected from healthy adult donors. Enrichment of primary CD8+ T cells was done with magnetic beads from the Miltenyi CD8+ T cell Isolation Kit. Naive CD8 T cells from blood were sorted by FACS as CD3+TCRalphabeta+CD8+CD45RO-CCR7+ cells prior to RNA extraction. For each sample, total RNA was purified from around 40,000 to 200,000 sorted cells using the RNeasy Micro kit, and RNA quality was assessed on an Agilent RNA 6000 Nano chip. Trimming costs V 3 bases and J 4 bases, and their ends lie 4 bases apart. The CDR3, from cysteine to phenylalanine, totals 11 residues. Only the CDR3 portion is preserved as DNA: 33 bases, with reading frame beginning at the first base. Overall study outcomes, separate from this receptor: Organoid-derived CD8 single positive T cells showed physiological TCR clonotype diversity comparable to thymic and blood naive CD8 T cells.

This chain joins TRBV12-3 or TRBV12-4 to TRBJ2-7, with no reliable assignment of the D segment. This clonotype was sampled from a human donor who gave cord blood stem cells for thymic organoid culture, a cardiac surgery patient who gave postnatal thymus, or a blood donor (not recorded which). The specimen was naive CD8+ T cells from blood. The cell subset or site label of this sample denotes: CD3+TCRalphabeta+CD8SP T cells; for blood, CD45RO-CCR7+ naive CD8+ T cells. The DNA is TGTGCCAGCAGTTTTCAGTACGAGCAGTACTTC. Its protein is CASSFQYEQYF.